Listed below are T cell receptor beta chains from one sample, sequenced in a study of shared clonotypes between healthy human individuals. TCRdb's table, derived via immunoSEQ multiplex PCR, lists solely in-frame clones and lacks some. The repertoire has about 980,000 clones, approximately 76% of them found once; the top ten carry over 1.3%. The sequenced material came from memory CD4+ T cells sorted from blood. These TCRs come from a man between 18 and 29 years old in good health. Each CDR3 is given with its conserved first and last residue. D genes are given only for firm matches. Size is omitted from some rows. Given values are once, few, many or a class for expanded clones.

D: TRBD2
J: TRBJ2-2
V: TRBV6-5
size: -
CDR3: CASSRTSGSSGELFF
DNA: TGTGCCAGCAGTAGGACTAGCGGGAGCTCCGGGGAGCTGTTTTTT

D: -
J: TRBJ2-7
V: TRBV6-1
size: -
CDR3: CASNADGGPYEQYF
DNA: TGTGCCAGCAATGCGGATGGAGGTCCCTACGAGCAGTACTTC

D: TRBD2
J: TRBJ2-3
V: TRBV4-1
size: -
CDR3: CASSLAGTSGTDTQYF
DNA: TGCGCCAGCAGCCTCGCCGGGACTAGCGGCACAGATACGCAGTATTTT

D: TRBD2
J: TRBJ2-3
V: TRBV4-1
size: -
CDR3: CASSQERGGLADTQYF
DNA: TGCGCCAGCAGCCAAGAACGGGGGGGGTTAGCAGATACGCAGTATTTT

D: -
J: TRBJ2-3
V: TRBV9
size: -
CDR3: CASSFSGSSRDTQYF
DNA: TGTGCCAGCAGCTTCAGCGGGTCCTCAAGAGATACGCAGTATTTT

D: -
J: TRBJ2-3
V: TRBV29-1
size: -
CDR3: CSVLLADTQYF
DNA: TGCAGCGTCCTCTTGGCAGATACGCAGTATTTT

D: -
J: TRBJ1-2
V: TRBV2
size: -
CDR3: CASTRGGDHYGYTF
DNA: TGTGCCAGCACTCGCGGCGGCGACCACTATGGCTACACCTTC

D: -
J: TRBJ2-1
V: TRBV5-1
size: -
CDR3: CASSANLWGPNNEQFF
DNA: TGCGCCAGCAGCGCGAACCTCTGGGGACCGAACAATGAGCAGTTCTTC

D: -
J: TRBJ1-5
V: TRBV19
size: -
CDR3: CASSSWGDWNQPQHF
DNA: TGTGCCAGTAGTAGTTGGGGGGATTGGAATCAGCCCCAGCATTTT

D: -
J: TRBJ1-1
V: TRBV2
size: few
CDR3: CASSYTGNTEAFF
DNA: TGTGCCAGCAGTTACACAGGGAACACTGAAGCTTTCTTT

D: TRBD2
J: TRBJ2-3
V: TRBV7-2
size: -
CDR3: CASRMTSALTDTQYF
DNA: TGTGCCAGCAGGATGACTAGCGCACTCACAGATACGCAGTATTTT

D: -
J: TRBJ1-1
V: TRBV6-5
size: many
CDR3: CASSGWGLREAFF
DNA: TGTGCCAGCAGCGGATGGGGACTTCGTGAAGCTTTCTTT

D: -
J: TRBJ1-3
V: TRBV6-6
size: -
CDR3: CASSYSDRNTIYF
DNA: TGTGCCAGCAGTTACTCGGACAGAAACACCATATATTTT

D: TRBD1
J: TRBJ1-5
V: TRBV5-1
size: once
CDR3: CASSLGTDANQPQHF
DNA: TGCGCCAGCAGCTTAGGGACAGACGCCAATCAGCCCCAGCATTTT

D: -
J: TRBJ1-1
V: TRBV19
size: -
CDR3: CASSIDARTEAFF
DNA: TGTGCCAGTAGTATAGACGCGCGGACTGAAGCTTTCTTT

D: -
J: TRBJ1-4
V: TRBV28
size: -
CDR3: CASSSDAPGEKLFF
DNA: TGTGCCAGCAGTTCGGACGCCCCGGGGGAAAAACTGTTTTTT

D: TRBD1
J: TRBJ1-2
V: TRBV28
size: -
CDR3: CASSSTGVSYTF
DNA: TGTGCCAGCAGTTCCACAGGGGTCAGCTACACCTTC

D: TRBD2
J: TRBJ2-5
V: TRBV9
size: -
CDR3: CASSVAGGRVETQYF
DNA: TGTGCCAGCAGCGTAGCGGGGGGGCGTGTGGAGACCCAGTACTTC

D: -
J: TRBJ2-2
V: TRBV9
size: once
CDR3: CASSGGQAGAGELFF
DNA: TGTGCCAGCAGCGGCGGGCAGGCCGGGGCCGGGGAGCTGTTTTTT

D: -
J: TRBJ1-5
V: TRBV10-2
size: -
CDR3: CASSESRPGLGQPQHF
DNA: TGCGCCAGCAGTGAGTCCCGTCCAGGGTTAGGACAGCCCCAGCATTTT

D: TRBD1
J: TRBJ2-2
V: TRBV2
size: -
CDR3: CASRPGTGVNGELFF
DNA: TGTGCCAGCAGGCCCGGGACAGGAGTTAACGGGGAGCTGTTTTTT

D: -
J: TRBJ1-2
V: TRBV7-2
size: -
CDR3: CASSPRVGGNGGYTF
DNA: TGTGCCAGCAGCCCGAGGGTTGGCGGGAACGGTGGCTACACCTTC

D: -
J: TRBJ1-3
V: TRBV7-9
size: -
CDR3: CASSLAGGNTIYF
DNA: TGTGCCAGCAGCTTAGCAGGGGGAAACACCATATATTTT

D: -
J: TRBJ1-4
V: TRBV7-8
size: -
CDR3: CASSLDGAVNEKLFF
DNA: TGTGCCAGCAGCTTAGATGGGGCAGTTAATGAAAAACTGTTTTTT

D: -
J: TRBJ2-7
V: TRBV19
size: -
CDR3: CASSAQGGTYEQYF
DNA: TGTGCCAGTAGTGCACAGGGTGGAACCTACGAGCAGTACTTC

D: TRBD2
J: TRBJ2-1
V: TRBV4-3
size: -
CDR3: CASSQDTSGLYNEQFF
DNA: TGCGCCAGCAGCCAAGATACTAGCGGACTATACAATGAGCAGTTCTTC

D: -
J: TRBJ2-2
V: TRBV2
size: few
CDR3: CASRGFGELFF
DNA: TGTGCCAGCAGAGGTTTCGGGGAGCTGTTTTTT

D: -
J: TRBJ1-1
V: TRBV2
size: -
CDR3: CASWNGGGHTEAFF
DNA: TGTGCCAGCTGGAATGGGGGGGGCCATACCGAAGCTTTCTTT

D: -
J: TRBJ2-3
V: TRBV12-5
size: once
CDR3: CASGFWPGTDTQYF
DNA: TGTGCTAGTGGTTTTTGGCCGGGCACAGATACGCAGTATTTT

D: -
J: TRBJ2-7
V: TRBV6-1
size: -
CDR3: CASSASTEQYF
DNA: TGTGCCAGCAGTGCCAGTACCGAGCAGTACTTC

D: TRBD1
J: TRBJ1-6
V: TRBV2
size: -
CDR3: CASREQGQNSPLHF
DNA: TGTGCCAGCAGGGAACAGGGGCAGAATTCACCCCTCCACTTT

D: -
J: TRBJ2-2
V: TRBV9
size: -
CDR3: CASSVSYNRIGELFF
DNA: TGTGCCAGCAGCGTCTCATATAACAGGATCGGGGAGCTGTTTTTT

D: -
J: TRBJ1-5
V: TRBV11-2
size: -
CDR3: CASSLRGEGNQPQHF
DNA: TGTGCCAGCAGCTTACGGGGGGAGGGCAATCAGCCCCAGCATTTT

D: TRBD1
J: TRBJ1-2
V: TRBV4-1
size: -
CDR3: CASSRTQGAGYGYTF
DNA: TGCGCCAGCAGCCGGACCCAGGGGGCCGGTTATGGCTACACCTTC

D: -
J: TRBJ1-5
V: TRBV15
size: -
CDR3: CATSLRQGQNSNQPQHF
DNA: TGTGCCACCAGCCTAAGGCAGGGGCAGAATAGCAATCAGCCCCAGCATTTT

D: -
J: TRBJ2-7
V: TRBV7-8
size: -
CDR3: CASSLLGRSSYEQYF
DNA: TGTGCCAGCAGCTTATTGGGACGGAGCTCCTACGAGCAGTACTTC

D: -
J: TRBJ1-2
V: TRBV7-2
size: few
CDR3: CASSQASGYTF
DNA: TGTGCCAGCAGCCAAGCCTCTGGCTACACCTTC

D: -
J: TRBJ2-2
V: TRBV4-1
size: few
CDR3: CASSQGRGNTGELFF
DNA: TGCGCCAGCAGCCAAGGACGCGGGAACACCGGGGAGCTGTTTTTT

D: -
J: TRBJ2-4
V: TRBV16
size: -
CDR3: CASSPPQGLAKNIQYF
DNA: TGTGCCAGCAGCCCTCCCCAGGGTCTAGCCAAAAACATTCAGTACTTC

D: -
J: TRBJ2-6
V: TRBV2
size: few
CDR3: CASSERASGANVLTF
DNA: TGTGCCAGCAGTGAACGGGCCTCTGGGGCCAACGTCCTGACTTTC

D: -
J: TRBJ1-5
V: TRBV19
size: -
CDR3: CASSIRPEGNQPQHF
DNA: TGTGCCAGTAGTATACGGCCGGAGGGCAATCAGCCCCAGCATTTT

D: -
J: TRBJ2-2
V: TRBV9
size: few
CDR3: CASSVRPDGELFF
DNA: TGTGCCAGCAGCGTTAGACCGGACGGGGAGCTGTTTTTT

D: -
J: TRBJ2-7
V: TRBV28
size: -
CDR3: CASSFQGLNSYEQYF
DNA: TGTGCCAGCAGTTTCCAAGGATTAAACTCCTACGAGCAGTACTTC

D: -
J: TRBJ1-1
V: TRBV20-1
size: -
CDR3: CSASLMTEAFF
DNA: TGCAGTGCTTCGTTGATGACTGAAGCTTTCTTT

D: TRBD1
J: TRBJ2-7
V: TRBV2
size: few
CDR3: CASNRQGAYEQYF
DNA: TGTGCCAGCAACCGGCAGGGGGCCTACGAGCAGTACTTC

D: -
J: TRBJ1-6
V: TRBV7-9
size: -
CDR3: CASSLGQNSPLHF
DNA: TGTGCCAGCAGCTTAGGACAGAATTCACCCCTCCACTTT

D: TRBD1
J: TRBJ1-3
V: TRBV28
size: -
CDR3: CASSDGTAGNTIYF
DNA: TGTGCCAGCAGTGACGGGACAGCTGGAAACACCATATATTTT

D: TRBD1
J: TRBJ1-1
V: TRBV20-1
size: few
CDR3: CSTHRDREAFF
DNA: TGCAGTACCCACCGGGACAGAGAAGCTTTCTTT

D: -
J: TRBJ1-2
V: TRBV4-1
size: -
CDR3: CASSPQEHYGYTF
DNA: TGCGCCAGCAGCCCCCAGGAGCACTATGGCTACACCTTC

D: -
J: TRBJ2-1
V: TRBV9
size: -
CDR3: CASSVGGGSYNEQFF
DNA: TGTGCCAGCAGCGTCGGAGGGGGCTCCTACAATGAGCAGTTCTTC

D: -
J: TRBJ1-5
V: TRBV10-2
size: -
CDR3: CASSAQGGNQPQHF
DNA: TGCGCCAGCAGTGCTCAGGGAGGGAATCAGCCCCAGCATTTT

D: -
J: TRBJ1-3
V: TRBV28
size: -
CDR3: CASNTGPFSGNTIYF
DNA: TGTGCCAGCAATACAGGGCCTTTCTCTGGAAACACCATATATTTT

D: -
J: TRBJ2-7
V: TRBV2
size: -
CDR3: CASSALYEQYF
DNA: TGTGCCAGCAGTGCACTCTACGAGCAGTACTTC

D: TRBD1
J: TRBJ2-1
V: TRBV5-5
size: -
CDR3: CASSLVGGQGHNYNEQFF
DNA: TGTGCCAGCAGCTTGGTCGGGGGACAGGGACATAACTACAATGAGCAGTTCTTC

D: -
J: TRBJ1-5
V: TRBV27
size: -
CDR3: CASSLSRAGQPQHF
DNA: TGTGCCAGCAGTTTATCGAGAGCAGGTCAGCCCCAGCATTTT

D: -
J: TRBJ2-3
V: TRBV28
size: -
CDR3: CASSEPSEMDTQYF
DNA: TGTGCCAGCAGTGAACCTAGCGAGATGGATACGCAGTATTTT